What follows are 28 T cell receptor beta chains derived from one specimen sequenced in a study of shared clonotypes between healthy human individuals. Only in-frame clones appear in the TCRdb table, and some are missing; sequencing was by immunoSEQ multiplex PCR. The sample has under 2,500,000 clones; approximately 95% are singletons. The sample taken for sequencing was naive CD4+ T cells sorted from blood. Subset specified: CD45RA+ positively selected. Source of these receptors: a man between 18 and 35 years old in good health.

This clone was found once. The chain couples TRBV4-1 to TRBJ1-6, with D maybe TRBD1 (6 bases). V was pared by 4 bases and J by 0 bases, with 16 bases between. Germline V CDR1 and CDR2: MGHRA, YSYEKL. The CDR3 loop spans 18 amino acids. CDR3 region: CASSPGGGADSYNSPLHF. CDR3 nucleotide sequence: TGCGCCAGCAGCCCCGGGGGGGGCGCCGACTCCTATAATTCACCCCTCCACTTT.

In the case of this clone: Distinct nucleotide sequences in the sample also encode this CDR3. The CDR3 DNA follows: TGCGCCAGCAGTCGGACAGGTGAAAAACTGTTTTTT. Its protein product is CASSRTGEKLFF. The V gene is TRBV5-1, the J gene TRBJ1-4, with 7 positions matching TRBD1. Germline values: CDR1 SGHRS, CDR2 YFSETQ. CDR3 length equals 12 residues. Germline trimming cut 5 bases from V and 7 bases from J; bases unmatched to any gene: 2.

The chain carries TRBV20-1 and TRBJ2-7; 7 nucleotides agree with TRBD1. With 5 bases clipped from V and 7 bases from J, the junction kept 5 bases outside the gene matches. This CDR3 region has 11 residues. Per germline, CDR1 DFQATT and CDR2 SNEGSKA (reference sequence). Written as DNA, the CDR3 is TGCAGTGCTCGATGGGGACAGGAGCAGTACTTC. This sequence encodes CSARWGQEQYF.

The J gene is TRBJ1-1, the V gene TRBV30; D remains unclear. Germline V gene lookup returns CDR1 GTSNPN and CDR2 SVGIG (reference sequence). CDR3 length equals 13 residues. The V gene lost 0 bases and the J gene lost 2 bases, with 7 bases spanning the gap. The CDR3 region is CAWSVRINTEAFF. Written as DNA, the CDR3 is TGTGCCTGGAGTGTGCGGATAAACACTGAAGCTTTCTTT.

The chain has TRBV10-3 and TRBJ1-2; TRBD1 agrees at 7 bases. Unmatched junction bases numbered 10, after V lost 6 bases and J lost 9 bases. Germline CDR1 ENHRY, CDR2 SYGVKD. CDR3 length equals 13 residues. DNA of the CDR3: TGTGCCATCAGCTTCGACAGGGTGGGGAGCTACACCTTC. Its translation: CAISFDRVGSYTF.

The chain employs TRBV2 and TRBJ2-7; 12 nucleotides agree with TRBD1. The length of the CDR3 is 17 residues. Germline V gene sequence: CDR1 SNHLY, CDR2 FYNNEI. The ends lost 6 bases at V and 3 bases at J; junction bases unmatched: 12. CDR3 region: CASSDGTGGVLLYEQYF. The CDR3 coding sequence is TGTGCCAGCAGCGACGGGACAGGGGGCGTATTACTCTACGAGCAGTACTTC.

V is TRBV30 and J is TRBJ2-1; no clear D gene. The germline V gene encodes CDR1 GTSNPN and CDR2 SVGIG (reference sequence). Trimming took off 0 bases at V and 9 bases at J, with 12 bases between the two ends. CDR3 length: 13 residues. The CDR3 region has the DNA TGTGCCTGGAGTGTACTTAATCTGGGTGAGCAGTTCTTC. It encodes CAWSVLNLGEQFF.

The chain is built from TRBV5-1 and TRBJ2-1; 7 nucleotides agree with TRBD1. Trimming at V came to 9 bases and at J to 0 bases, leaving 9 bases not matched to a gene. This CDR3 contains 15 residues. The V gene's germline CDR1 is SGHRS and CDR2 YFSETQ. CDR3 loop: CATTEGASSYNEQFF. The DNA for the CDR3 is TGCGCCACCACCGAGGGGGCCAGCTCCTACAATGAGCAGTTCTTC.

CDR3: CAWRKSGPMAEQYF. In DNA, the CDR3 is TGTGCCTGGAGAAAAAGTGGCCCTATGGCCGAGCAGTACTTC. J is TRBJ2-7 and V is TRBV30; D not certain. The CDR3 length is 14 residues. V was clipped by 3 bases and J by 6 bases, with 18 bases between them. Germline lookup yields CDR1 GTSNPN and CDR2 SVGIG (reference sequence).

This clone was seen just once. The V and J genes are TRBV11-2 and TRBJ2-3, with D uncertain. This CDR3 has 16 residues. The V and J ends lost 4 bases and 5 bases respectively, with 19 bases between them. The germline V gene has CDR1 SGHAT and CDR2 FQNNGV. CDR3 DNA: TGTGCCAGCAGCTACCGGGCCGGTGGGAATCGAGATACGCAGTATTTT. Protein sequence: CASSYRAGGNRDTQYF.

This clone was recorded once. This chain connects TRBV18 to TRBJ1-1; D gene unclear. V lost 6 bases and J lost 2, with 13 bases in between. The CDR3 length is 14 residues. CDR1 and CDR2 from the germline V gene are KGHSH and LQKENI. CDR3 residues: CASSIRTDNTEAFF. The CDR3 coding sequence is TGTGCCAGCTCCATCCGGACGGACAACACTGAAGCTTTCTTT.

The rearrangement joins TRBV23-1 to TRBJ1-5; TRBD1 matches 9 bases. TRBV23-1 counts as an open reading frame of uncertain function. The V and J ends lost 2 bases and 7 bases, in that order; junction bases with no gene match: 12. This CDR3 has 17 amino acids. The CDR3 DNA follows: TGCGCCAGCAGTCAACCCACCCGGGACAGGGTGAACCAGCCCCAGCATTTT. It yields the protein CASSQPTRDRVNQPQHF.

On this clone itself: Other DNA sequences within the sample encode an identical CDR3. The chain carries TRBV5-1 and TRBJ1-3; TRBD1 might be the D (6 bases). The V gene lost 4 bases and the J gene lost 1 base, with 9 bases spanning the gap. Looked up from germline, CDR1 is SGHRS and CDR2 is YFSETQ. The CDR3 extends over 14 amino acids. This CDR3 reads CASSSDRSGNTIYF. CDR3 DNA: TGCGCCAGCAGCAGCGACAGGTCTGGAAACACCATATATTTT.

The chain carries TRBV6-1 and TRBJ2-7; 13 bases are shared with TRBD2. The CDR3 has 15 amino acids. V lost 0 bases and J lost 12; bases outside the gene matches: 8. Looked up from germline, CDR1 is MNHNS and CDR2 is SASEGT. The CDR3 sequence: CASSEAKTSGGMRYF. DNA for the CDR3: TGTGCCAGCAGTGAAGCGAAGACTAGCGGGGGGATGCGGTACTTC.

The chain joins TRBV27 to TRBJ1-3; 7 nucleotides line up with TRBD1. The CDR3 is 17 residues long. Germline lookup yields CDR1 MNHEY and CDR2 SMNVEV (reference sequence). Trimming cost V 0 bases and J 4 bases; bases outside gene matches: 9. CDR3 in DNA: TGTGCCAGCAGTTTATCGGCCGTCGGGACAGCCGGAAACACCATATATTTT. It translates to CASSLSAVGTAGNTIYF.

The CDR3 DNA sequence: TGTGCCAGCAGCTCGCGCTTAGCGGGAGTGAACAATGAGCAGTTCTTC. It is translated as CASSSRLAGVNNEQFF. J is TRBJ2-1 and V is TRBV7-2; 9 bases align to TRBD2. This CDR3 comprises 16 residues. Trimming removed 4 bases from V and 5 bases from J; junction bases left unmatched: 9. Per the germline V gene, CDR1 is SGHTA and CDR2 is FQGNSA.

The V call is TRBV18, the J call TRBJ1-1; D gene uncertain. This CDR3 is built from 14 residues. Germline values: CDR1 KGHSH, CDR2 LQKENI. Trimming removed 0 bases from V and 6 bases from J, with 11 bases in between. CDR3 loop: CASSPPGWRAEAFF. The CDR3 DNA is TGTGCCAGCTCACCACCAGGGTGGCGGGCTGAAGCTTTCTTT.

The V and J genes are TRBV28 and TRBJ1-2; 8 nucleotides align to TRBD1. The V gene end was trimmed by 6 bases and the J gene end by 8 bases; junction bases not matched to a gene: 14. This CDR3 is 15 amino acids long. In germline, CDR1 is MDHEN, CDR2 SYDVKM. The CDR3 sequence is CASSLTVGTGQGYTF. The CDR3 DNA is TGTGCCAGCAGCCTCACGGTAGGGACAGGTCAGGGCTACACCTTC.

J is TRBJ2-3 and V is TRBV7-9; 8 positions match TRBD1. V lost 5 bases and J lost 7; bases outside the gene matches: 11. Germline V gene data show CDR1 as SEHNR and CDR2 as FQNEAQ (reference sequence). The CDR3 covers 15 residues. CDR3 region: CASSLRGQDSYTQYF. The CDR3, as DNA: TGTGCCAGCAGCCTCCGGGGACAGGATTCGTATACGCAGTATTTT.

The chain uses TRBV5-6 and TRBJ1-2; the D gene is possibly TRBD1 (5 bases). This CDR3 region has 14 residues. Per the germline V gene, CDR1 is SGHDT and CDR2 is YYEEEE. V gave up 3 bases and J gave up 5 bases, with 14 bases separating them. For the CDR3, the DNA is TGTGCCAGCAGCTGGGGCAGGGCAGGGTATGGCTACACCTTC. It encodes CASSWGRAGYGYTF.

J is TRBJ2-4 and V is TRBV10-3; 11 bases are a match to TRBD2. The CDR3 totals 14 residues. V was pared by 4 bases and J by 8 bases, with 4 bases of the junction left unmatched. In germline, CDR1 is ENHRY, CDR2 SYGVKD. CDR3 in amino acids: CAISGTSGSDIQYF. The CDR3 bases are TGTGCCATCAGTGGTACTAGCGGGAGTGACATTCAGTACTTC.

This chain links TRBV10-3 with TRBJ1-3, with D perhaps matching TRBD1 (6 bases). Germline loops: CDR1 ENHRY, CDR2 SYGVKD. V gave up 3 bases and J gave up 7 bases, with 13 bases separating them. The CDR3 spans 14 residues. CDR3 in amino acids: CAISDRGRVNTIYF. The CDR3 DNA reads TGTGCCATCAGTGACAGGGGTCGGGTGAACACCATATATTTT.

The chain joins TRBV6-1 to TRBJ1-3; 7 bases are shared with TRBD1. This CDR3 comprises 15 residues. Germline CDR1 and CDR2: MNHNS and SASEGT. J gave up 0 bases and V 6 bases, and 5 bases lay outside the gene matches. The CDR3 nucleotides read TGTGCCAGCAGCCAGGACAGGATCTCTGGAAACACCATATATTTT. Protein sequence: CASSQDRISGNTIYF.

This clone was recorded only once. The rearrangement joins TRBV10-3 to TRBJ1-5, with 9 bases matching TRBD1. The CDR3 consists of 17 residues. Germline CDR1 ENHRY, CDR2 SYGVKD. After removal of 4 bases from V and 0 bases from J, the junction contained 7 bases not matched to a gene. The DNA for the CDR3 is TGTGCCATCAGTGGGACAGGGGCAAGCTATAGCAATCAGCCCCAGCATTTT. This gives the protein CAISGTGASYSNQPQHF.

The sample holds one count of this clone. The chain recombines TRBV7-6 with TRBJ2-6; D gene unclear. CDR1 and CDR2 (germline): SGHVS, FNYEAQ. V was cut by 5 bases and J by 0 bases, with 11 bases left in between. This CDR3 spans 16 amino acids. The CDR3 nucleotides are TGTGCCAGCAGCCCCCTCCCCCCCTCTGGGGCCAACGTCCTGACTTTC. Its translation: CASSPLPPSGANVLTF.

The chain recombines TRBV30 with TRBJ2-1; 7 bases match TRBD2. Germline V gene data show CDR1 as GTSNPN and CDR2 as SVGIG (reference sequence). V gave up 2 bases and J gave up 3 bases; unmatched junction bases: 4. The CDR3 has 14 amino acids. The CDR3 DNA reads TGTGCCTGGAGTAGCGGGACCAACTACAATGAGCAGTTCTTC. The encoded protein is CAWSSGTNYNEQFF.

In nucleotides, the CDR3 is TGCGCCAGCAGAAAGGGACTAGCGGGAGGGCCCTACGAGCAGTACTTC. This encodes CASRKGLAGGPYEQYF. The chain has TRBV10-2 and TRBJ2-7, with 16 bases lining up with TRBD2. Trimming at V came to 6 bases and at J to 2 bases, leaving 4 bases not matched to a gene. The CDR3 loop spans 16 amino acids. Germline CDR1 and CDR2: WSHSY and SAAADI.

This clone occurred once. The V call is TRBV7-2, the J call TRBJ2-7; 8 nucleotides agree with TRBD2. Germline CDR1 SGHTA, CDR2 FQGNSA. V gave up 1 base and J gave up 3 bases; unmatched junction bases: 5. This CDR3 is 15 amino acids long. CDR3 sequence reads: CASSLELAVGYEQYF. Written as DNA, the CDR3 is TGTGCCAGCAGCTTAGAACTAGCGGTCGGCTACGAGCAGTACTTC. The full variable domain, with the rest looked up from reference TRBV7-2 and TRBJ2-7, is GAGVSQSPSNKVTEKGKDVELRCDPISGHTALYWYRQSLGQGLEFLIYFQGNSAPDKSGLPSDRFSAERTGGSVSTLTIQRTQQEDSAVYLCASSLELAVGYEQYFGPGTRLTVT.